Listed below are T cell receptor beta chains from one sample, sequenced in a study of blood T cell repertoires in COVID-19. Only in-frame clones appear in the TCRdb table, and some are missing; sequencing was by immunoSEQ multiplex PCR. The data show some 190,000 clones, with 70% to 90% seen just once and more than 2.5% held by the top ten. The sample consisted of peripheral blood. The receptors were sampled from a man aged 55-75 years with acute or convalescent COVID-19. CDR3s include the opening cysteine and the closing phenylalanine or tryptophan. Fields, in order: D gene, clone size, V gene, J gene, CDR3 length, CDR3 DNA, CDR3 protein. The D gene is left open where the match is weak. Where a row states a size, it is once, few, many or the class of an expanded clone; other rows omit it.

>-|-|TRBV7-8|TRBJ1-1|14
TGTGCCAGCAGCTTAGCTGAGAAGAACACTGAAGCTTTCTTT
CASSLAEKNTEAFF
>TRBD1|-|TRBV5-5|TRBJ1-6|15
TGTGCCAGCAGCTTGGAAGACAGGGGGTTTTCACCCCTCCACTTT
CASSLEDRGFSPLHF
>TRBD1|-|TRBV24-1|TRBJ2-2|15
TGTGCCACCAGTGGTCAGGGGGCCAACACCGGGGAGCTGTTTTTT
CATSGQGANTGELFF
>-|-|TRBV7-2|TRBJ2-7|11
TGTGCCAGCGGGAGTTCATACGAGCAGTACTTC
CASGSSYEQYF
>TRBD1|-|TRBV3-1/TRBV3-2|TRBJ2-3|14
TGTGCCAGCAGCCGACAGGGTCTCGCAGATACGCAGTATTTT
CASSRQGLADTQYF
>-|-|TRBV18|TRBJ2-1|12
TGTGCCAGCTCTCGCAGCGATGGGGAGCAGTTCTTC
CASSRSDGEQFF
>-|-|TRBV7-2|TRBJ2-7|15
TGTGCCAGCAGCTTAGGTGAGACTCCCACCTACGAGCAGTACTTC
CASSLGETPTYEQYF
>-|once|TRBV7-9|TRBJ2-7|14
TGTGCCAGCCGCCCGGGAGACAGCTACTACGAGCAGTACTTC
CASRPGDSYYEQYF
>TRBD1|-|TRBV5-1|TRBJ2-3|15
TGCGCCAGCAGCGTCCGGGACAGGGACACAGATACGCAGTATTTT
CASSVRDRDTDTQYF
>TRBD1|-|TRBV19|TRBJ2-7|15
TGTGCCAGTAGTACGGGACAGGGGAACCCCTACGAGCAGTACTTC
CASSTGQGNPYEQYF
>TRBD1|-|TRBV7-9|TRBJ2-3|16
TGTGCCAGCAGCTTAGGCCGACAGGGAAAGGGAGATACGCAGTATTTT
CASSLGRQGKGDTQYF
>-|-|TRBV9|TRBJ2-2|12
TGTGCCACCTCAAGAGGCGACGGGGAGCTGTTTTTT
CATSRGDGELFF
>-|-|TRBV3-1/TRBV3-2|TRBJ2-2|15
TGTGCCAGCAGCCAAGAGGTGGGGAGCGCCGGGGAGCTGTTTTTT
CASSQEVGSAGELFF
>TRBD1|-|TRBV12-3/TRBV12-4|TRBJ2-7|13
TGTGCCAGCAGTTTCCACAGGGGCTACGAGCAGTACTTC
CASSFHRGYEQYF
>TRBD1|once|TRBV28|TRBJ1-1|16
TGTGCCAGCAAGGAAAGACAGGGGACCTCGAACACTGAAGCTTTCTTT
CASKERQGTSNTEAFF
>TRBD2|-|TRBV10-3|TRBJ2-1|16
TGTGCCATCAACCCGGGACTAGCGGGAGCAAACAATGAGCAGTTCTTC
CAINPGLAGANNEQFF
>TRBD2|few|TRBV4-1|TRBJ2-1|16
TGCGCCAGCAGCCTCCGGACTAGCGGGAGGTACAATGAGCAGTTCTTC
CASSLRTSGRYNEQFF
>TRBD1|-|TRBV18|TRBJ2-1|16
TGTGCCAGCTCACCACCCGGACAGGGCCGATCGAATGAGCAGTTCTTC
CASSPPGQGRSNEQFF
>-|-|TRBV5-1|TRBJ1-6|15
TGCGCCAGCAGCAGCGACGGGGTGCCTAATTCACCCCTCCACTTT
CASSSDGVPNSPLHF
>-|large|TRBV11-2|TRBJ2-2|15
TGTGCCAGCAGACGTCCGGGAGAACGTACCGGGGAGCTGTTTTTT
CASRRPGERTGELFF
>-|once|TRBV28|TRBJ2-5|15
TGTGCCAGCATTAAACCGGGACTCCACCAAGAGACCCAGTACTTC
CASIKPGLHQETQYF
>TRBD2|-|TRBV28|TRBJ2-7|15
TGTGCCAGCAGTCCCACTAGCGGGAGTAGATACGAGCAGTACTTC
CASSPTSGSRYEQYF
>-|-|TRBV7-2|TRBJ2-5|12
TGTGCCAGCAGCTTAAGCGTCGAGACCCAGTACTTC
CASSLSVETQYF
>TRBD2|-|TRBV19|TRBJ2-2|16
TGTGCCAGTACCCATATGGTAGCGGGACACACCGGGGAGCTGTTTTTT
CASTHMVAGHTGELFF
>-|-|TRBV6-4|TRBJ1-2|15
TGTGCCAGCAGCTATGCAGGCAGGAGGGACTATGGCTACACCTTC
CASSYAGRRDYGYTF
>-|-|TRBV19|TRBJ1-1|14
TGTGCCAGTACCCCGGGACTGTTGAACACTGAAGCTTTCTTT
CASTPGLLNTEAFF
>-|-|TRBV7-3|TRBJ2-7|14
TGTGCCAGCAGCTTAACGCGGGACTCGGGGGAGCAGTACTTC
CASSLTRDSGEQYF
>TRBD2|-|TRBV4-3|TRBJ2-1|15
TGCGCCAGCAGCCAAGAGGGACTAGCGGGAGAAGAGCAGTTCTTC
CASSQEGLAGEEQFF
>-|-|TRBV7-9|TRBJ1-3|14
TGTGCCAGCAGCTCCCGGGACTCTGTGAACACCATATATTTT
CASSSRDSVNTIYF
>-|-|TRBV28|TRBJ1-1|15
TGTGCCAGCAGTACCTCAGGGGTGGGGAACACTGAAGCTTTCTTT
CASSTSGVGNTEAFF
>TRBD1|few|TRBV6-5|TRBJ1-1|15
TGTGCCAGCAGTCGGACAGGGGTGTTAGGCACTGAAGCTTTCTTT
CASSRTGVLGTEAFF
>TRBD2|many|TRBV29-1|TRBJ2-5|14
TGCAGCGTCGAGACTAGCGGGAGTCATGAGACCCAGTACTTC
CSVETSGSHETQYF
>-|-|TRBV9|TRBJ2-7|13
TGTGCCAGCATACAGGGAGAGAGCTACGAGCAGTACTTC
CASIQGESYEQYF
>TRBD1|-|TRBV14|TRBJ2-1|12
TGTGCCAGCAGCCAATACAGGGGCGCGCAGTTCTTC
CASSQYRGAQFF
>-|once|TRBV7-9|TRBJ2-7|15
TGTGCCAGCAGCGGGAGCCGGACGGAACCCTACGAGCAGTACTTC
CASSGSRTEPYEQYF
>-|few|TRBV7-2|TRBJ2-2|16
TGTGCCAGCAGCTTATTCGGCCCACCAGGCACCGGGGAGCTGTTTTTT
CASSLFGPPGTGELFF
>TRBD1|-|TRBV5-1|TRBJ1-6|15
TGCGCCAGCAGCGTTGGACAGGGGGCCAGTTCACCCCTCCACTTT
CASSVGQGASSPLHF
>-|once|TRBV5-6|TRBJ2-7|16
TGTGCCAGCAGCCCTCGATCCGGGACTTTCCCCTACGAGCAGTACTTC
CASSPRSGTFPYEQYF